The 9 T cell receptor beta chains reported below all come from one sample, sequenced in a study of preoperative IRX-2 immunotherapy in early breast cancer. This sample's treatment: preoperative locoregional IRX-2 cytokine immunotherapy. TCRdb's copy holds only in-frame clones and misses some; the assay was immunoSEQ multiplex PCR. This table holds around 38,000 clones, approximately 80% found once. The source was tumor tissue, collected after IRX-2 immunotherapy. These receptors were taken from a human donor with breast cancer.

The chain couples TRBV7-5 to TRBJ1-2; the table's TRBD1 call for D was not verified on the DNA. TRBV7-5 is described as a pseudogene. This CDR3 has 16 amino acids. CDR3: CASSPPPGQGAAGYTF. The CDR3 DNA reads TGTGCCAGCAGCCCTCCCCCCGGACAGGGGGCGGCTGGCTACACCTTC.

CDR3: CAWSVSGTGSGYTF. The CDR3 coding sequence is TGTGCCTGGAGTGTATCGGGGACAGGGAGCGGCTACACCTTC. J is TRBJ1-2 and V is TRBV30; 9 positions agree with TRBD1. V was pared by 0 bases and J by 8 bases, with 7 bases of the junction left unmatched. The CDR3 spans 14 residues. Per germline, CDR1 GTSNPN and CDR2 SVGIG (reference sequence).

The chain joins TRBV29-1 to TRBJ1-1, with 7 bases aligning to TRBD1. This CDR3 is 15 amino acids long. CDR1 and CDR2 (germline): SQVTM, ANQGSEA. V lost 3 bases, J lost 8 bases, and 15 bases stayed unmatched. This CDR3 is CSVDVWRQGPGEAFF. CDR3 bases: TGCAGCGTTGATGTTTGGAGACAGGGCCCTGGGGAAGCTTTCTTT.

The rearrangement uses TRBV28 and TRBJ2-1; 12 bases are shared with TRBD2. The germline V gene encodes CDR1 MDHEN and CDR2 SYDVKM. Unmatched junction bases numbered 5, after V lost 6 bases and J lost 2 bases. This CDR3 comprises 16 residues. The CDR3: CASSLLAGGPYNEQFF. Written as DNA, the CDR3 is TGTGCCAGCAGCTTACTAGCGGGGGGCCCCTACAATGAGCAGTTCTTC.

The rearrangement links TRBV19 to TRBJ2-3, with D hard to call. The CDR3 runs 13 residues. V lost 3 bases to trimming and J lost 3 bases, with 7 bases between them. Germline CDR1 and CDR2: LNHDA and SQIVND (reference sequence). This CDR3 reads CASSIRQTDTQYF. CDR3 sequence (DNA): TGTGCCAGTAGTATCCGGCAAACAGATACGCAGTATTTT.

The chain carries TRBV28 and TRBJ2-7; no definite D call. The CDR3 runs 14 residues. Trimming left V 2 bases short and J 3 bases short, with 11 bases between. Germline loops: CDR1 MDHEN, CDR2 SYDVKM. The CDR3 DNA follows: TGTGCCAGCAGTTTAACGGGCTCAGACTACGAGCAGTACTTC. Its translation: CASSLTGSDYEQYF. Full variable domain (rest looked up from reference TRBV28 and TRBJ2-7): DVKVTQSSRYLVKRTGEKVFLECVQDMDHENMFWYRQDPGLGLRLIYFSYDVKMKEKGDIPEGYSVSREKKERFSLILESASTNQTSMYLCASSLTGSDYEQYFGPGTRLTVT.

By sample share, this clone is medium-sized. This sequence joins TRBV11-3 and TRBJ1-2; a weak D match, TRBD1 (5 bases). V gave up 4 bases and J gave up 1 base, with 13 bases separating them. There are 15 residues in the CDR3. CDR1 and CDR2 from the germline V gene are SGHNT and YENEEA. CDR3 in amino acids: CASSWGTGSNYGYTF. CDR3 DNA: TGTGCCAGCAGCTGGGGGACGGGGAGTAACTATGGCTACACCTTC.

V gene TRBV19 combines with J gene TRBJ1-4; a possible D gene is TRBD1 (6 bases). The ends were cut back, 5 bases at V and 8 bases at J, with 15 bases in the middle. The CDR3 sequence is 14 residues long. CDR1 and CDR2 from the germline V gene are LNHDA and SQIVND (reference sequence). In nucleotides, the CDR3 is TGTGCCAGTAGTTACAGGGTGAGCGGGGAAAAACTGTTTTTT. Protein: CASSYRVSGEKLFF.

This sequence joins TRBV6-8 and TRBJ1-4; D is undetermined. There are 15 residues in the CDR3. CDR1 is MNHGY, CDR2 SAAAGT, per germline. V gave up 6 bases and J gave up 7 bases, with 18 bases separating them. CDR3 in amino acids: CASSVTRVVGEKLFF. For the CDR3, the DNA is TGTGCCAGCAGCGTAACCCGTGTTGTGGGTGAAAAACTGTTTTTT.